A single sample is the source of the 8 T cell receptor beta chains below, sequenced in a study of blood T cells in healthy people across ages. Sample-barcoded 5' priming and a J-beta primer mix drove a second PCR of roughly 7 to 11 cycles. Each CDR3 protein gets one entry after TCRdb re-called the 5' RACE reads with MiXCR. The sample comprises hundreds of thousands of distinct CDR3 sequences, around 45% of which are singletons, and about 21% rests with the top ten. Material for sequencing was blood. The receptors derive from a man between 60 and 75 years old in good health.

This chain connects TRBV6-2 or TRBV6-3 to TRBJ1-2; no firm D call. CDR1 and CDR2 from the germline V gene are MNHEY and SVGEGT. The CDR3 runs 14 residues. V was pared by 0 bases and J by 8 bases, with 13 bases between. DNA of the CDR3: TGTGCCAGCAGTTACTCTGGGGAACGAGAAGGCTACACCTTC. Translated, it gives CASSYSGEREGYTF.

The CDR3 loop is CASSFDTANTGELFF. CDR3 nucleotides: TGCGCCAGCAGCTTTGACACCGCGAACACCGGGGAGCTGTTTTTT. The chain is built from TRBV4-1 and TRBJ2-2; D uncertain. V was pared by 5 bases and J by 0 bases, with 10 bases between. CDR1 is MGHRA and CDR2 is YSYEKL in the germline V gene. The CDR3 contains 15 residues.

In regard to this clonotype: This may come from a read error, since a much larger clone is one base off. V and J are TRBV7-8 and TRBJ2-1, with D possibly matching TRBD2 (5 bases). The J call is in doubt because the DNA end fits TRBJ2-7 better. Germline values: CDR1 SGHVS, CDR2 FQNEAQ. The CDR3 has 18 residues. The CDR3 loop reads CASSLAGRGRSSYNEQYF. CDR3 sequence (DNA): TGTGCCAGCAGCTTAGCGGGGAGAGGACGGAGCTCCTACAATGAGCAGTACTTC.

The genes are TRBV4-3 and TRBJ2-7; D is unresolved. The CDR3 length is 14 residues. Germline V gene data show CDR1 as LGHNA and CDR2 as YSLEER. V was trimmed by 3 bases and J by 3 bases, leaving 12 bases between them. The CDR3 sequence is CASSQGMTGYEQYF. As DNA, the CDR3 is TGCGCCAGCAGCCAGGGGATGACGGGCTACGAGCAGTACTTC.

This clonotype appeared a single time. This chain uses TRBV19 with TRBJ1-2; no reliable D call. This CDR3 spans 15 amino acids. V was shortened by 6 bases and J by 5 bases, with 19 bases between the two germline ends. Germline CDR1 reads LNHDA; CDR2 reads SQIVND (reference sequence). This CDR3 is CASSHPSLSLYGYTF. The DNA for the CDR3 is TGTGCCAGTAGCCACCCTTCTCTGTCACTATATGGCTACACCTTC.

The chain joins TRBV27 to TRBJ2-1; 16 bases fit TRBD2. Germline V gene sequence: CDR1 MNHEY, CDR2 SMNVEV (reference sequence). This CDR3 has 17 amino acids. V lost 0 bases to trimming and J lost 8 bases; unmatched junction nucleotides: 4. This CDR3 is CASSLSGTSGGADEQFF. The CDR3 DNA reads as TGTGCCAGCAGTTTATCCGGGACTAGCGGGGGGGCGGATGAGCAGTTCTTC.

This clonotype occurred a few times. CDR3 amino acids: CASSFTLRGQGIGQPQHF. The CDR3, as DNA: TGTGCCAGCAGTTTCACCTTACGCGGACAGGGGATCGGTCAGCCCCAGCATTTT. V gene TRBV28 combines with J gene TRBJ1-5; TRBD1 aligns across 9 bases. The germline V gene has CDR1 MDHEN and CDR2 SYDVKM. The V segment lost 3 bases and the J segment 6 bases; nucleotides outside the gene matches: 15. CDR3 length: 18 amino acids.

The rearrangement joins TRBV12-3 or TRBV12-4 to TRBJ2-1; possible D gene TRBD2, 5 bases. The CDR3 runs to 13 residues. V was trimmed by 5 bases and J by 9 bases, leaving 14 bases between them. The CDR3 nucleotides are TGTGCCAGCAGTAGAGCGCGGGCGGGTGAGCAGTTCTTC. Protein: CASSRARAGEQFF.